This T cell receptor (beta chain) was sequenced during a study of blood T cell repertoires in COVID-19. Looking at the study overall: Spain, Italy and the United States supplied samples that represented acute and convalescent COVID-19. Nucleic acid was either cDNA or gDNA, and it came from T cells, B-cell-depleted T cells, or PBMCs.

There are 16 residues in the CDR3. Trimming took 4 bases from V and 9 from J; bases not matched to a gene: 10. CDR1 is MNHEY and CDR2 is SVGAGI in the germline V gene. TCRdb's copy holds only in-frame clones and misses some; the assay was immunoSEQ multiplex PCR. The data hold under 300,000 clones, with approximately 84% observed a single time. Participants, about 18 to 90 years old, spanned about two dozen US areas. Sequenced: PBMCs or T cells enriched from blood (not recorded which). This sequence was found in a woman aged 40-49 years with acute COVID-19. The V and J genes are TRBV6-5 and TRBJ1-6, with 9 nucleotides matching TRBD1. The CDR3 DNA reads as TGTGCCAGCAGTTCCGGGACAGGGTGGGGAATTTCACCCCTCCACTTT. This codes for CASSSGTGWGISPLHF.